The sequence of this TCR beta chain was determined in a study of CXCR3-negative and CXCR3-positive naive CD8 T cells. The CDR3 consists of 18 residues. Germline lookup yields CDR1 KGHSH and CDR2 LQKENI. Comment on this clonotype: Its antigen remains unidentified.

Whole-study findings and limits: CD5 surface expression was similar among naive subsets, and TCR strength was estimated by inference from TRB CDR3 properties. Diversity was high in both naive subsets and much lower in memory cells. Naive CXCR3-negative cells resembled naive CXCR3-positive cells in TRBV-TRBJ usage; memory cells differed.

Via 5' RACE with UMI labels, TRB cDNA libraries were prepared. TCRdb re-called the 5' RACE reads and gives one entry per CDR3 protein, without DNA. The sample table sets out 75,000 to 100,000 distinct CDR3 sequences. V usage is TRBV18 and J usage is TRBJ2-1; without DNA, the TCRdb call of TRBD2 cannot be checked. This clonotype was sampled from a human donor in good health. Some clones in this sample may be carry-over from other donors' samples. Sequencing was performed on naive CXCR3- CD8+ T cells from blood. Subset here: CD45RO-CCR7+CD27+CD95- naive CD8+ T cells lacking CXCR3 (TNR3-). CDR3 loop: CASSPGTSGREPYNEQFF.